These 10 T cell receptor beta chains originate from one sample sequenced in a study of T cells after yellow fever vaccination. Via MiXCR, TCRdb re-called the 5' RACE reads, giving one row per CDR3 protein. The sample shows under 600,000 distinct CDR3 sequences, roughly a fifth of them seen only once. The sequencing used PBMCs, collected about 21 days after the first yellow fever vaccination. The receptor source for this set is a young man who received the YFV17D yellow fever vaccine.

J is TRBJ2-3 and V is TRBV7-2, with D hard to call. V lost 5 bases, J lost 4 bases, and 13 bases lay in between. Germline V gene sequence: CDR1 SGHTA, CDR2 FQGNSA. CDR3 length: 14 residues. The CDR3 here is CASSIDRISDTQYF. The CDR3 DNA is TGTGCCAGCAGCATAGATAGGATCTCAGATACGCAGTATTTT.

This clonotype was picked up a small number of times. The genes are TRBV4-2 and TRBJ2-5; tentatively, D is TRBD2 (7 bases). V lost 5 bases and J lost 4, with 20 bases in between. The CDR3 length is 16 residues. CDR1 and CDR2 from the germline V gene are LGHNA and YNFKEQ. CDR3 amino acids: CASSSAAGAERETQYF. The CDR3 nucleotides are TGTGCCAGCAGCTCCGCCGCGGGGGCCGAGAGAGAGACCCAGTACTTC.

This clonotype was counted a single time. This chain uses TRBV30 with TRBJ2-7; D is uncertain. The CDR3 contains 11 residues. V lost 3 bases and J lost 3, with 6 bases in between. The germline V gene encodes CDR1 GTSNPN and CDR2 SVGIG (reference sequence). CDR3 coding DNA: TGTGCCTGGAGCGGGTTCTACGAGCAGTACTTC. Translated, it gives CAWSGFYEQYF.

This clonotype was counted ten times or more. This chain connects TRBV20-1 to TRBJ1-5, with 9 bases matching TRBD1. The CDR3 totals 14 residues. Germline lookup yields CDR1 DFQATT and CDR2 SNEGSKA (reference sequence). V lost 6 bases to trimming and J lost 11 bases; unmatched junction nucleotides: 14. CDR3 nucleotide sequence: TGCAGTGCCGCCTCGGGACAGGGAATACGGTCCCAGCATTTT. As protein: CSAASGQGIRSQHF.

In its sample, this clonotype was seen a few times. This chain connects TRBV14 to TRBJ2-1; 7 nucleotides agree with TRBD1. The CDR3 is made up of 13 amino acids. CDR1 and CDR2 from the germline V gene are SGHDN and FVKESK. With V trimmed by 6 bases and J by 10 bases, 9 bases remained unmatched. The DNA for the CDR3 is TGTGCCAGCAGGCAGACAGGGTCGGGCGAGCAGTTCTTC. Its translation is CASRQTGSGEQFF.

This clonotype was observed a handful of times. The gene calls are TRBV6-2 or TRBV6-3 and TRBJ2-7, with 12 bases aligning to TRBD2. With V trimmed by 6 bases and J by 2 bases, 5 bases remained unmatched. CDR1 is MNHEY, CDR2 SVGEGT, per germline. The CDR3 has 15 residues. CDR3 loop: CASRTTSGGTYEQYV. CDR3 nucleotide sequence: TGTGCCAGCAGGACGACTAGCGGGGGAACCTACGAGCAGTACGTC.

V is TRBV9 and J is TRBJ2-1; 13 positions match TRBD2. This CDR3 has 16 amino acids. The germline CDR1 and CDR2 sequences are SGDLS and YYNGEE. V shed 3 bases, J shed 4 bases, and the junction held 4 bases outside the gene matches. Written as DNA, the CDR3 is TGTGCCAGCAGCGGATGGACTAGCGGGGGATACAATGAGCAGTTCTTC. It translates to CASSGWTSGGYNEQFF.

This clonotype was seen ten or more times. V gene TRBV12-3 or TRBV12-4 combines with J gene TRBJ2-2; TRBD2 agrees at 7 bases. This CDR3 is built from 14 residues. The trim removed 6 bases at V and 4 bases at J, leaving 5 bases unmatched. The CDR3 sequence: CASSLGTITGELFF. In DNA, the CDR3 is TGTGCCAGCAGCCTCGGGACTATCACCGGGGAGCTGTTTTTT.

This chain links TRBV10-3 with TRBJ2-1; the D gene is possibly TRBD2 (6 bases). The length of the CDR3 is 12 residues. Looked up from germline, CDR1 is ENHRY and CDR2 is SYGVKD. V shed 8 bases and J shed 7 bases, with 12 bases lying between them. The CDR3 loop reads CAISTSNNEQFF. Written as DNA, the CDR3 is TGTGCCATCTCCACTAGCAATAATGAGCAGTTCTTC.

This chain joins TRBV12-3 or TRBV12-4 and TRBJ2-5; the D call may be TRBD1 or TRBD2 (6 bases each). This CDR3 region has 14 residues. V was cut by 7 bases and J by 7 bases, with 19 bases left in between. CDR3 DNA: TGTGCCAGCAATCCGGGGGCTCTGTTGGGGACCCAGTACTTC. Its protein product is CASNPGALLGTQYF.